This T cell receptor (beta chain) was found in a study of PD-1 blockade in classical Hodgkin lymphoma. Whole-study findings and limits: For complete responders, baseline diversity was comparable to that of newly diagnosed patients. TCR diversity rose significantly by C4D1 in CD4+ but not CD8+ cells.

Regarding time point: cycle 4 day 1 (C4D1), after 6 weeks of nivolumab. Every patient experienced relapse after autologous stem cell transplantation, and brentuximab vedotin exposure varied. Complete response, partial response or progressive disease was each patient's best response. The data were produced by immunoSEQ multiplex PCR, yet TCRdb's version contains in-frame clones alone and is incomplete. The table has roughly 86,000 clones, about 83% seen once. This clone has more than one count but fewer than ten. The antigen remains undetermined. The sample was peripheral blood mononuclear cells (PBMCs), taken before the fourth cycle of nivolumab. The sequence was collected from a human donor with classical Hodgkin lymphoma.

The CDR3 region is CAIRAEVGELFF. Here the CDR3 DNA reads TGTGCCATCAGGGCGGAAGTCGGGGAGCTGTTTTTT. The V gene is TRBV10-3, the J gene TRBJ2-2; D uncertain. Trimming shortened V by 6 bases and J by 7 bases, and 9 bases separated the two germline ends. Looked up from germline, CDR1 is ENHRY and CDR2 is SYGVKD. The CDR3 consists of 12 residues.